The 14 T cell receptor beta chains below were found in one sample sequenced in a study of cytomegalovirus exposure and HLA in healthy donors. 13 Jbeta primers and 60 Vbeta primers were used for the PCR. TCRdb's copy holds only in-frame clones and misses some; the assay was immunoSEQ multiplex PCR. The table includes some 180,000 clones, roughly 80% detected once. Sequencing was carried out using PBMCs. These receptors were collected from a man aged 40-49 years in good health and CMV-seropositive.

V gene TRBV27 combines with J gene TRBJ1-2, with TRBD1 identical over 11 bases. Per the germline V gene, CDR1 is MNHEY and CDR2 is SMNVEV (reference sequence). The J segment lost 8 bases and the V segment lost 5 bases, leaving 22 bases of the junction unmatched. The CDR3 spans 19 residues. The CDR3 spells CASSANTRAGTGGPEGYTF. The CDR3 coding sequence is TGTGCCAGCAGTGCAAATACTCGCGCCGGGACAGGGGGGCCCGAAGGCTACACCTTC.

The V and J genes are TRBV10-3 and TRBJ1-6; D is perhaps TRBD1 (6 bases). V was shortened by 11 bases and J by 8 bases, with 13 bases between the two germline ends. Germline values: CDR1 ENHRY, CDR2 SYGVKD. This CDR3 has 12 amino acids. This chain's CDR3 is CAARGVDSPLHF. The CDR3 coding sequence is TGTGCCGCCAGGGGTGTGGATTCACCCCTCCACTTT.

The count of this clone is one. The rearrangement links TRBV10-1 to TRBJ2-3, with 12 bases matching TRBD1. The V segment lost 2 bases and the J segment 1 base; nucleotides outside the gene matches: 16. The germline gives CDR1 WNHNN, CDR2 SYGVQD (reference sequence). This CDR3 has 21 residues. The CDR3 DNA reads TGCGCCAGCAGTGAGAGGCTTCCGGGACAGGGGGCTAGCGGGGGCACAGATACGCAGTATTTT. Protein product: CASSERLPGQGASGGTDTQYF.

V is TRBV29-1 and J is TRBJ2-7, with D possibly being TRBD2 (7 bases). The CDR3 length is 14 residues. The V gene lost 6 bases and the J gene lost 6 bases, with 21 bases spanning the gap. Germline V gene sequence: CDR1 SQVTM, CDR2 ANQGSEA. The CDR3 sequence is CSVARGARGGEQYF. DNA for the CDR3: TGCAGCGTGGCACGGGGCGCGAGGGGGGGCGAGCAGTACTTC.

J is TRBJ2-7 and V is TRBV7-9; unclear D gene. Germline V lookup: CDR1 SEHNR, CDR2 FQNEAQ (reference sequence). V was cut by 4 bases and J by 2 bases, with 6 bases left in between. The CDR3 loop spans 12 amino acids. CDR3: CASSSRPYEQYF. The CDR3, as DNA: TGTGCCAGCAGCTCGAGGCCCTACGAGCAGTACTTC.

The genes are TRBV21-1 and TRBJ2-3; TRBD2 was called by the table and not checked on the DNA. TRBV21-1 is deemed a pseudogene. The CDR3 is made up of 15 amino acids. CDR3 DNA: TGTGCCAGCAGCAAGGTGGGGGGGTGTACAGATACGCAGTATTTT. Protein sequence: CASSKVGGCTDTQYF.

The chain employs TRBV6-5 and TRBJ2-1, with 8 bases lining up with TRBD2. The length of the CDR3 is 14 residues. CDR1 MNHEY and CDR2 SVGAGI come from the germline V gene. J was trimmed by 8 bases and V by 4 bases; bases with no gene match: 7. The DNA of the CDR3 is TGTGCCAGCAGTTCCTTAGCGGGATCGGATGAGCAGTTCTTC. Translated: CASSSLAGSDEQFF.

As concerns this clone: Germline is not matched at one junction end, which may reflect a read error. V is TRBV7-9 and J is TRBJ2-1, with D perhaps being TRBD1 or TRBD2 (6 bases each). The length of the CDR3 is 13 residues. The germline V gene has CDR1 SEHNR and CDR2 FQNEAQ (reference sequence). For the CDR3, the DNA is TGTTCCAGCAGCTTAGGGGGGCCCGGTGAGCAGTTCTTC. It codes for CSSSLGGPGEQFF.

CDR3 in DNA: TGCGCCAGCAGCTTGGAAAACAGGGGTTTTACTGAAGCTTTCTTT. It translates to CASSLENRGFTEAFF. This sequence joins TRBV5-1 and TRBJ1-1; 7 bases match TRBD1. V shed 0 bases, J shed 5 bases, and the junction held 7 bases outside the gene matches. There are 15 residues in the CDR3. Germline V CDR1 and CDR2: SGHRS, YFSETQ.

The rearrangement links TRBV10-3 to TRBJ2-5; TRBD2 matches 8 bases. V lost 5 bases to trimming and J lost 0 bases; unmatched junction nucleotides: 8. The CDR3 length is 16 residues. Germline loops: CDR1 ENHRY, CDR2 SYGVKD. Here the CDR3 DNA reads TGTGCCATCAGTCTTTACGGGGGGGGGTACCAAGAGACCCAGTACTTC. Encoded protein: CAISLYGGGYQETQYF.

This clone has a handful of counts. The rearrangement uses TRBV7-2 and TRBJ2-7; 12 nucleotides align to TRBD2. Germline V gene lookup returns CDR1 SGHTA and CDR2 FQGNSA. The ends lost 5 bases at V and 5 bases at J; junction bases unmatched: 4. The CDR3 runs 14 residues. The chain's CDR3 is CASSPWTSGNEQYF. The CDR3 nucleotides are TGTGCCAGCAGCCCCTGGACTAGCGGGAACGAGCAGTACTTC.

J is TRBJ2-2 and V is TRBV18; 8 bases map to TRBD2. The CDR3 covers 17 residues. Germline CDR1 KGHSH, CDR2 LQKENI. V shed 0 bases, J shed 0 bases, and the junction held 3 bases outside the gene matches. CDR3 residues: CASSPPSGVSNTGELFF. The CDR3 DNA reads TGTGCCAGCTCACCACCTAGCGGGGTCTCGAACACCGGGGAGCTGTTTTTT.

The rearrangement joins TRBV28 to TRBJ2-5; D may be TRBD2 (5 bases). V was pared by 6 bases and J by 5 bases, with 13 bases between. Germline-derived CDR1 and CDR2 are MDHEN and SYDVKM. There are 13 residues in the CDR3. DNA of the CDR3: TGTGCCAGCAGGTACCCGGGGTCGGAGACCCAGTACTTC. Translated, it gives CASRYPGSETQYF.

The chain is built from TRBV19 and TRBJ1-5; tentatively, D is TRBD1 (6 bases). CDR3 size: 14 residues. The ends were cut back, 8 bases at V and 4 bases at J, with 15 bases in the middle. Germline CDR1 reads LNHDA; CDR2 reads SQIVND (reference sequence). The CDR3 DNA reads TGTGCCAGTCGAGAACAGGGCGGGAATCAGCCCCAGCATTTT. It encodes CASREQGGNQPQHF.